Presented here are 21 T cell receptor beta chains from one specimen sequenced in a study of blood T cell repertoires in COVID-19. The data were produced by immunoSEQ multiplex PCR, yet TCRdb's version contains in-frame clones alone and is incomplete. The repertoire holds about 180,000 clones, with approximately 87% as singletons. Sequenced sample: peripheral blood. The receptors derive from a woman aged 70 to 79 with COVID-19, enrolled during active disease.

The chain joins TRBV6-5 to TRBJ2-3; possible D gene TRBD2, 6 bases. Germline values: CDR1 MNHEY, CDR2 SVGAGI. V was pared by 6 bases and J by 2 bases, with 12 bases between. CDR3 length equals 14 residues. The CDR3 nucleotides are TGTGCCAGCAGCCGGGACTTTTCCACAGATACGCAGTATTTT. It specifies CASSRDFSTDTQYF.

The rearrangement uses TRBV5-4 and TRBJ2-3; the match to TRBD2 covers 7 bases. The CDR3 sequence is 16 residues long. Germline loops: CDR1 SGHNT, CDR2 YYREEE (reference sequence). Trimming removed 4 bases from V and 4 bases from J; junction bases left unmatched: 12. Here the CDR3 reads CASSTRAGAISDTQYF. Here the CDR3 DNA reads TGTGCCAGCAGCACGAGGGCGGGAGCGATATCAGATACGCAGTATTTT.

The chain is built from TRBV2 and TRBJ2-7; 9 bases are a match to TRBD2. Per germline, CDR1 SNHLY and CDR2 FYNNEI. V trimming: 5 bases; J trimming: 4 bases; junction bases outside the gene matches: 9. The CDR3 totals 15 residues. CDR3 loop: CASSFWRTSVYEQYF. The CDR3 DNA follows: TGTGCCAGCAGTTTTTGGAGGACTAGCGTGTACGAGCAGTACTTC.

The chain carries TRBV6-6 and TRBJ2-2; 11 nucleotides line up with TRBD2. This CDR3 region has 18 residues. CDR1 is MNHNY, CDR2 SVGAGI, per germline (reference sequence). Losses at the gene ends were 5 bases for V and 5 bases for J; bases not matched to a gene: 13. CDR3 bases: TGTGCCAGCAGTCGAGAGGGACTAGCGGCATCCGGAACCGGGGAGCTGTTTTTT. Translation: CASSREGLAASGTGELFF.

The chain is built from TRBV11-2 and TRBJ1-1, with 8 nucleotides matching TRBD1. J gave up 8 bases and V 2 bases, and 7 bases lay outside the gene matches. CDR1 SGHAT and CDR2 FQNNGV come from the germline V gene. The CDR3 totals 14 residues. The CDR3 sequence: CASSLTGQGEEAFF. CDR3 coding DNA: TGTGCCAGCAGCTTAACAGGACAGGGCGAAGAAGCTTTCTTT.

The gene calls are TRBV15 and TRBJ1-1; perhaps TRBD1 as D (6 bases). Trimming cost V 1 base and J 8 bases, with 20 bases left between them. The CDR3 covers 16 residues. Germline-derived CDR1 and CDR2 are LNHNV and YYDKDF (reference sequence). The CDR3 is CATSRGGGTPHPEAFF. CDR3 bases: TGTGCCACCAGCAGAGGGGGGGGGACACCTCATCCCGAAGCTTTCTTT.

This clone was found once. The chain links TRBV7-3 to TRBJ2-5; no clear D. Looked up from germline, CDR1 is SGHTA and CDR2 is FQGTGA. Trimming removed 1 base at V and 5 bases at J, with 8 bases between. CDR3 length: 13 residues. CDR3 coding DNA: TGTGCCAGCAGCTTAAGGCCCCTGGAGACCCAGTACTTC. It yields the protein CASSLRPLETQYF.

V gene TRBV28 combines with J gene TRBJ1-1, with unresolved D. This CDR3 comprises 12 residues. Germline V gene sequence: CDR1 MDHEN, CDR2 SYDVKM. The germline V and J ends were trimmed by 2 bases and 8 bases, with 9 bases remaining between them. This chain's CDR3 is CASSLVPAEAFF. For the CDR3, the DNA is TGTGCCAGCAGTTTAGTGCCAGCGGAAGCTTTCTTT.

Turning to this clone: Other DNA sequences within the sample encode an identical CDR3. This sequence joins TRBV3-1 (or the pseudogene TRBV3-2) and TRBJ2-5; 9 bases agree with TRBD2. With V trimmed by 3 bases and J by 2 bases, 1 base remained unmatched. From germline, CDR1 is LGHDT and CDR2 YNNKEL (reference sequence). The CDR3 is 14 residues long. The CDR3 sequence: CASSQTSGQETQYF. CDR3 nucleotide sequence: TGTGCCAGCAGCCAGACTAGCGGACAAGAGACCCAGTACTTC.

This sequence joins TRBV29-1 and TRBJ2-2; tentative D call: TRBD1 (5 bases). V was cut by 7 bases and J by 2 bases, with 8 bases left in between. The length of the CDR3 is 12 residues. The V gene's germline CDR1 is SQVTM and CDR2 ANQGSEA. CDR3 DNA: TGCAGCGCCGGACATAACACCGGGGAGCTGTTTTTT. This codes for CSAGHNTGELFF.

CDR3 sequence: CASSFSGTDQETQYF. The CDR3 DNA reads as TGTGCCAGCAGCTTCTCCGGGACAGACCAAGAGACCCAGTACTTC. This sequence joins TRBV7-6 and TRBJ2-5; the match to TRBD1 covers 7 bases. CDR3 length equals 15 residues. Germline V gene data show CDR1 as SGHVS and CDR2 as FNYEAQ. V shed 3 bases and J 0 bases; nucleotides not matched to a gene: 4.

The V gene is TRBV9, the J gene TRBJ2-1; tentatively, D is TRBD2 (5 bases). V was trimmed by 0 bases and J by 9 bases, leaving 16 bases between them. The CDR3 has 15 amino acids. CDR1 SGDLS and CDR2 YYNGEE come from the germline V gene. The CDR3 here is CASSVGSGELREQFF. Here the CDR3 DNA reads TGTGCCAGCAGCGTAGGGTCCGGGGAGCTCCGTGAGCAGTTCTTC.

This chain joins TRBV27 and TRBJ2-7; 12 bases match TRBD2. Trimming removed 4 bases from V and 2 bases from J; junction bases left unmatched: 3. This CDR3 spans 15 amino acids. Per germline, CDR1 MNHEY and CDR2 SMNVEV (reference sequence). DNA for the CDR3: TGTGCCAGCAGTTCAGGACTAGCGGGAACCTACGAGCAGTACTTC. It encodes CASSSGLAGTYEQYF.

J is TRBJ1-1 and V is TRBV7-2; D is unclear. The CDR3 length is 13 residues. Per germline, CDR1 SGHTA and CDR2 FQGNSA. V lost 5 bases and J 0 bases, leaving 7 bases between the germline ends. CDR3 region: CASSPLMNTEAFF. In DNA, the CDR3 is TGTGCCAGCAGCCCCCTAATGAACACTGAAGCTTTCTTT.

The rearrangement uses TRBV7-2 and TRBJ2-4, with 9 bases aligning to TRBD1. The CDR3 runs 14 residues. The V gene end was trimmed by 6 bases and the J gene end by 7 bases; junction bases not matched to a gene: 7. Germline CDR1 reads SGHTA; CDR2 reads FQGNSA. CDR3 protein: CASSVDRGWNIQYF. CDR3 bases: TGTGCCAGCAGTGTGGACAGGGGATGGAACATTCAGTACTTC. The whole variable domain, remainder taken from reference TRBV7-2 and TRBJ2-4, is GAGVSQSPSNKVTEKGKDVELRCDPISGHTALYWYRQSLGQGLEFLIYFQGNSAPDKSGLPSDRFSAERTGGSVSTLTIQRTQQEDSAVYLCASSVDRGWNIQYFGAGTRLSVL.

V gene TRBV18 combines with J gene TRBJ1-5, with 8 bases lining up with TRBD1. CDR3 length: 14 residues. V lost 3 bases to trimming and J lost 5 bases; unmatched junction nucleotides: 3. CDR1 KGHSH and CDR2 LQKENI come from the germline V gene. For the CDR3, the DNA is TGTGCCAGCTCACCTACAGGGGGATATCAGCCCCAGCATTTT. This codes for CASSPTGGYQPQHF.

This chain uses TRBV7-9 with TRBJ2-7, with TRBD2 as a possible D gene (6 bases). The CDR3 spans 16 residues. V was clipped by 4 bases and J by 0 bases, with 16 bases between them. The germline V gene has CDR1 SEHNR and CDR2 FQNEAQ (reference sequence). In DNA, the CDR3 is TGTGCCAGCAGCTATCGATACGGGAGTTTCTCCTACGAGCAGTACTTC. It codes for CASSYRYGSFSYEQYF.

The chain combines TRBV5-1 with TRBJ1-2; 10 bases map to TRBD1. This CDR3 region has 15 residues. Germline V gene lookup returns CDR1 SGHRS and CDR2 YFSETQ. V lost 4 bases and J lost 3; bases outside the gene matches: 6. In DNA form, the CDR3 reads TGCGCCAGCAGCCTGCAGACAGGGGGCGACTATGGCTACACCTTC. Translating gives CASSLQTGGDYGYTF.

The gene calls are TRBV6-5 and TRBJ1-2; maybe TRBD1 (5 bases). Trimming took off 6 bases at V and 3 bases at J, with 11 bases between the two ends. Germline V gene data show CDR1 as MNHEY and CDR2 as SVGAGI. The CDR3 contains 13 residues. This CDR3 reads CASRGGTYYGYTF. For the CDR3, the DNA is TGTGCCAGCAGGGGAGGGACCTACTATGGCTACACCTTC.

This clone was seen a few times. This chain joins TRBV5-1 and TRBJ2-7; 8 bases are a match to TRBD2. V shed 4 bases and J 3 bases; nucleotides not matched to a gene: 9. Germline assignment: CDR1 SGHRS and CDR2 YFSETQ. This CDR3 region has 15 residues. CDR3 DNA: TGCGCCAGCAGCCCTGGGACTAGGTCAAACTACGAGCAGTACTTC. This sequence encodes CASSPGTRSNYEQYF.

The genes are TRBV28 and TRBJ2-1, with TRBD1 matching 7 bases. Germline V lookup: CDR1 MDHEN, CDR2 SYDVKM. There are 14 residues in the CDR3. Losses at the gene ends were 2 bases for V and 12 bases for J; bases not matched to a gene: 10. The DNA for the CDR3 is TGTGCCAGCAGTTTAGGGTACAGGGGTCACGGGCAGTTCTTC. Amino acids: CASSLGYRGHGQFF. The full variable domain, its missing parts supplied by reference TRBV28 and TRBJ2-1, is DVKVTQSSRYLVKRTGEKVFLECVQDMDHENMFWYRQDPGLGLRLIYFSYDVKMKEKGDIPEGYSVSREKKERFSLILESASTNQTSMYLCASSLGYRGHGQFFGPGTRLTVL.